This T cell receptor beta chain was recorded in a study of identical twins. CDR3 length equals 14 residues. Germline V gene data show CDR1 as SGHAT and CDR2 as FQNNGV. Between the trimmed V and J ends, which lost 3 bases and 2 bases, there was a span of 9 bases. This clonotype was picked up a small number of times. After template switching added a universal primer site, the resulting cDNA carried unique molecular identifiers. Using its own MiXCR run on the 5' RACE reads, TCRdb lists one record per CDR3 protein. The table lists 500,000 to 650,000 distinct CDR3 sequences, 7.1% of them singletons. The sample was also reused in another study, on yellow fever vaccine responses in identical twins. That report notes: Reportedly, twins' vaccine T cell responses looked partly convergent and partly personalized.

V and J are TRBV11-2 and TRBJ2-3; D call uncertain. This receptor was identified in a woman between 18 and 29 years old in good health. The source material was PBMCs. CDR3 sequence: CASSFQVNTDTQYF. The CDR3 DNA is TGTGCCAGCAGCTTTCAGGTGAACACAGATACGCAGTATTTT.